The 21 T cell receptor beta chains presented below share a single source sample, sequenced in a study of cytomegalovirus exposure and HLA in healthy donors (dated by TCRdb to the late 2010s). The receptor library was made with the immunoSEQ multiplex PCR assay. For the multiplex PCR, a mixture combining 60 forward primers for TCR Vbeta segments and 13 reverse primers for TCR Jbeta segments was used. TCRdb limited this immuneACCESS table to in-frame rearrangements with V and J called. A share of clones is missing; checked studies link under half to unresolved V genes, and the rest is unexplained. This sample comprises about 110,000 clones, about 73% of them detected only once. Clones ranked in the top ten supply over 3.5% of the sample. The specimen sequenced was PBMCs. Receptors were obtained from a woman aged 40 to 50 in good health and CMV-seronegative.

V gene TRBV19 combines with J gene TRBJ1-1, with D perhaps TRBD1 (6 bases). The CDR3 covers 14 residues. Germline CDR1 reads LNHDA; CDR2 reads SQIVND (reference sequence). The V gene lost 8 bases and the J gene lost 4 bases, with 17 bases spanning the gap. CDR3 in DNA: TGTGCCAGTTCTGTACAGGGAGGGGGCACTGAAGCTTTCTTT. Translation: CASSVQGGGTEAFF.

The chain couples TRBV7-2 to TRBJ2-3, with 12 bases identical to TRBD2. The CDR3 sequence is 15 residues long. Germline trimming cut 5 bases from V and 4 bases from J; bases unmatched to any gene: 4. Germline CDR1 is SGHTA and CDR2 is FQGNSA. This chain's CDR3 is CASSPSGGAADTQYF. CDR3 nucleotides: TGTGCCAGCAGCCCTAGCGGGGGGGCGGCAGATACGCAGTATTTT.

The chain uses TRBV7-3 and TRBJ1-3; D is uncertain. The CDR3 is 16 residues long. Trimming left V 0 bases short and J 4 bases short, with 13 bases between. Germline CDR1 SGHTA, CDR2 FQGTGA. The CDR3, as DNA: TGTGCCAGCAGCTTAACACGTCCAGGAGGGGGAAACACCATATATTTT. Protein: CASSLTRPGGGNTIYF.

This clone appeared a single time. This sequence joins TRBV5-8 and TRBJ1-2, with 9 bases lining up with TRBD1. Germline CDR1 and CDR2: SGHTS and YDEGEE. V dropped 7 bases and J dropped 7; count of bases not matched to a gene: 8. This CDR3 comprises 13 residues. The DNA of the CDR3 is TGTGCCAGCGGGGACAGGGTGGCTCGTGGCTACACCTTC. Translated, it gives CASGDRVARGYTF.

The chain has TRBV5-4 and TRBJ1-2; 9 bases are shared with TRBD1. The junction had 6 bases not matched to a gene; V was cut back by 4 bases and J by 2 bases. The CDR3 is 15 amino acids. Germline lookup yields CDR1 SGHNT and CDR2 YYREEE (reference sequence). The CDR3 DNA follows: TGTGCCAGCAGCGACCGGGACAGGGCCAACTATGGCTACACCTTC. It specifies CASSDRDRANYGYTF.

V gene TRBV7-8 combines with J gene TRBJ2-5; TRBD1 agrees at 8 bases. Germline V gene lookup returns CDR1 SGHVS and CDR2 FQNEAQ. There are 15 residues in the CDR3. Trimming took 5 bases from V and 5 from J; bases not matched to a gene: 10. The CDR3, as DNA: TGTGCCAGCAGCGGAACTCAGGGGGCCCGGGAGACCCAGTACTTC. Protein: CASSGTQGARETQYF.

This chain uses TRBV6-6 with TRBJ2-5, with TRBD2 matching over 8 bases. Trimming cost V 7 bases and J 5 bases; bases outside gene matches: 12. The CDR3 is made up of 15 amino acids. Germline V gives CDR1 MNHNY, CDR2 SVGAGI (reference sequence). The CDR3 DNA reads as TGTGCCAGCAAACAAAATCGGGGGGGCAGGGAGACCCAGTACTTC. As protein: CASKQNRGGRETQYF.

J is TRBJ1-5 and V is TRBV19; 10 nucleotides agree with TRBD1. The CDR3 extends over 17 amino acids. The V segment lost 8 bases and the J segment 0 bases; nucleotides outside the gene matches: 10. The germline V gene has CDR1 LNHDA and CDR2 SQIVND (reference sequence). CDR3 amino acids: CASSEGQGTNSNQPQHF. The CDR3 DNA reads as TGTGCCAGTTCCGAGGGACAGGGGACTAATAGCAATCAGCCCCAGCATTTT.

This clone has more than one count but fewer than ten. This rearrangement joins TRBV6-6 to TRBJ2-7; 11 nucleotides match TRBD2. The CDR3 length is 15 residues. The germline gives CDR1 MNHNY, CDR2 SVGAGI (reference sequence). With V trimmed by 0 bases and J by 6 bases, 4 bases remained unmatched. The CDR3: CASSYSLAGGPEQYF. The CDR3, as DNA: TGTGCCAGCAGTTACTCATTAGCGGGAGGGCCCGAGCAGTACTTC.

The chain is built from TRBV6-5 and TRBJ1-1; D may be TRBD1 (6 bases). Per the germline V gene, CDR1 is MNHEY and CDR2 is SVGAGI. The V gene lost 2 bases and the J gene lost 1 base, with 8 bases spanning the gap. The CDR3 has 14 amino acids. CDR3 sequence reads: CASSYQQGNTEAFF. For the CDR3, the DNA is TGTGCCAGCAGTTACCAACAGGGGAACACTGAAGCTTTCTTT.

In its sample, this clone was seen once. The rearrangement links TRBV28 to TRBJ2-7; a possible D gene is TRBD1 (5 bases). The germline V gene has CDR1 MDHEN and CDR2 SYDVKM. The length of the CDR3 is 18 residues. Trimming cost V 4 bases and J 3 bases, with 25 bases left between them. The CDR3, as DNA: TGTGCCAGCAGTTGGCCCCGGGCAGGCGTAGACAGAGGCTACGAGCAGTACTTC. The encoded protein is CASSWPRAGVDRGYEQYF.

The chain uses TRBV29-1 and TRBJ1-4, with 10 bases matching TRBD1. Germline trimming cut 4 bases from V and 2 bases from J; bases unmatched to any gene: 4. The CDR3 loop spans 15 amino acids. Germline V gene sequence: CDR1 SQVTM, CDR2 ANQGSEA. For the CDR3, the DNA is TGCAGCGTTGTCGGACAGGGGGGGACTAATGAAAAACTGTTTTTT. This sequence encodes CSVVGQGGTNEKLFF.

CDR3 sequence reads: CASSLGGDRGNTEAFF. The CDR3 nucleotides are TGTGCCAGCAGCTTAGGAGGGGACAGGGGGAACACTGAAGCTTTCTTT. V and J are TRBV7-9 and TRBJ1-1; 10 bases are a match to TRBD1. Germline CDR1 is SEHNR and CDR2 is FQNEAQ (reference sequence). The trim removed 1 base at V and 1 base at J, leaving 3 bases unmatched. The CDR3 is 16 amino acids.

The chain uses TRBV6-1 and TRBJ2-3; D uncertain. Germline lookup yields CDR1 MNHNS and CDR2 SASEGT. V gave up 4 bases and J gave up 0 bases, with 11 bases separating them. CDR3 length: 15 amino acids. Written as DNA, the CDR3 is TGTGCCAGCAGTGTTAACACACCGAGCACAGATACGCAGTATTTT. Protein product: CASSVNTPSTDTQYF.

The chain combines TRBV28 with TRBJ2-1; 7 nucleotides match TRBD2. The germline gives CDR1 MDHEN, CDR2 SYDVKM. V shed 6 bases, J shed 6 bases, and the junction held 11 bases outside the gene matches. The CDR3 is made up of 15 amino acids. The CDR3 sequence: CASSSPTSRGNEQFF. CDR3 bases: TGTGCCAGCAGCTCCCCGACTAGCCGGGGCAATGAGCAGTTCTTC.

As concerns this clone: The sample holds other DNA sequences that translate to the same CDR3. The V gene is TRBV7-2, the J gene TRBJ1-1; 7 nucleotides match TRBD1. This CDR3 has 13 residues. Germline V gene sequence: CDR1 SGHTA, CDR2 FQGNSA. V gave up 1 base and J gave up 11 bases; unmatched junction bases: 7. CDR3 coding DNA: TGTGCCAGCAGCTTAGGTGTAGACAGGGAGGCTTTCTTT. It encodes CASSLGVDREAFF.

The chain employs TRBV28 and TRBJ2-2, with 9 bases lining up with TRBD2. CDR1 is MDHEN, CDR2 SYDVKM, per germline. The CDR3 length is 16 residues. The V and J ends lost 2 bases and 2 bases, in that order; junction bases with no gene match: 3. The CDR3 region is CASSLLAGINTGELFF. The CDR3 nucleotides read TGTGCCAGCAGTTTACTAGCGGGGATAAACACCGGGGAGCTGTTTTTT.

V usage is TRBV6-5 and J usage is TRBJ2-1; 7 bases are shared with TRBD1. This CDR3 is 16 amino acids long. The germline V gene has CDR1 MNHEY and CDR2 SVGAGI. With V trimmed by 0 bases and J by 5 bases, 7 bases remained unmatched. The CDR3 reads CASSYSRGQTNNEQFF. CDR3 nucleotides: TGTGCCAGCAGTTACTCCAGGGGACAGACCAACAATGAGCAGTTCTTC.

This clone was found many times. V usage is TRBV5-6 and J usage is TRBJ1-1, with 7 bases that match TRBD1. Germline V gene sequence: CDR1 SGHDT, CDR2 YYEEEE. This CDR3 comprises 13 residues. Germline trimming cut 3 bases from V and 7 bases from J; bases unmatched to any gene: 6. This CDR3 reads CASSWDSKDEAFF. The CDR3 DNA is TGTGCCAGCAGCTGGGACAGTAAGGATGAAGCTTTCTTT.

The rearrangement links TRBV6-6 to TRBJ2-2; the D gene is possibly TRBD1 (5 bases). Germline V gene data show CDR1 as MNHNY and CDR2 as SVGAGI (reference sequence). The CDR3 has 14 amino acids. The V end lost 2 bases, the J end lost 3 bases, and 7 bases lay between the germline ends. As DNA, the CDR3 is TGTGCCAGCAGTTACCTCAGGGACACCGGGGAGCTGTTTTTT. Its translation: CASSYLRDTGELFF.

The chain employs TRBV4-2 and TRBJ2-3; 14 bases are a match to TRBD2. The germline V gene encodes CDR1 LGHNA and CDR2 YNFKEQ. The CDR3 loop spans 16 amino acids. Trimming at V came to 4 bases and at J to 6 bases, leaving 6 bases not matched to a gene. The CDR3 DNA sequence: TGTGCCAGCAGCCGCGGGACTAGCGGGAGCCCTGATACGCAGTATTTT. Translation: CASSRGTSGSPDTQYF.